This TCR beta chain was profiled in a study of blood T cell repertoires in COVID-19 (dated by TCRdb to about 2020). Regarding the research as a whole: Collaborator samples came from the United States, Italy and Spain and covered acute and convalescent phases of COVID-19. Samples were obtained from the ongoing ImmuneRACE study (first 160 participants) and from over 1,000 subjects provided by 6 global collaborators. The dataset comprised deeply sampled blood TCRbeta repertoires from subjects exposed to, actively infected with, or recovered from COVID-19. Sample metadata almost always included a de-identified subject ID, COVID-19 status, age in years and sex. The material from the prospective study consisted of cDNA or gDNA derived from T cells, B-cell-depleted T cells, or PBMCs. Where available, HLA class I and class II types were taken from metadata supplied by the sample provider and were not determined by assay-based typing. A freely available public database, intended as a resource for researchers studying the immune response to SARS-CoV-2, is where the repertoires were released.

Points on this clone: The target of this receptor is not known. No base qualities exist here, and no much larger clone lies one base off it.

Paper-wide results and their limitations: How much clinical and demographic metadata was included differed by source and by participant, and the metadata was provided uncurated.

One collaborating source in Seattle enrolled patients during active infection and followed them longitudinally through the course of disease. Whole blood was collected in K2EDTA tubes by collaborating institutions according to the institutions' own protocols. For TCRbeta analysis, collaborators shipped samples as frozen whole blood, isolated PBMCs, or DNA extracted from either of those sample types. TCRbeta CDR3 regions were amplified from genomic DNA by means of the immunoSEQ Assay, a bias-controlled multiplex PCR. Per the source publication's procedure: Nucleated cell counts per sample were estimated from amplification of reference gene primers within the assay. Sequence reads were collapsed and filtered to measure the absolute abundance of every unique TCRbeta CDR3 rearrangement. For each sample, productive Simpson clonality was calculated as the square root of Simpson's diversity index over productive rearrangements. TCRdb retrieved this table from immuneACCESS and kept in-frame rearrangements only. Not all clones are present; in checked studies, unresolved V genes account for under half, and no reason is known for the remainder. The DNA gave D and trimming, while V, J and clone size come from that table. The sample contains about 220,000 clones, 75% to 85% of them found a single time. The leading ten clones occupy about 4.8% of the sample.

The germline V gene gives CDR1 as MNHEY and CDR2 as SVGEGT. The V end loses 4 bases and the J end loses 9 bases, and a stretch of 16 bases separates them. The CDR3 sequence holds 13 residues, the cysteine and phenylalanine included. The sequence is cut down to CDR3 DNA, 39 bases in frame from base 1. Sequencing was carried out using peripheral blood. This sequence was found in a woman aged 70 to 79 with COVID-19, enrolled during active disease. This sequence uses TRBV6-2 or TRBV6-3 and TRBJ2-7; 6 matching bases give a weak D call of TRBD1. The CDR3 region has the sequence CASSFSGVHLQYF. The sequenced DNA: TGTGCCAGCAGTTTTTCAGGGGTACATTTGCAGTACTTC.